This T cell receptor (beta chain) was sequenced in a study of blood T cells in healthy people across ages. General study findings and limits: Among T cells, TCR beta diversity per million cells dropped roughly linearly as age rose. TCR beta diversity tracked closely with naive T cell percentage. Naive and antigen-experienced cells were not separated, limiting conclusive comparison.

It was with a sample-barcoded 5' primer and a J-beta primer mix that a second PCR of roughly 6 to 12 cycles was run. Every single cDNA molecule received a tag from a template-switch adaptor with 12 random nucleotides. MiXCR, applied by TCRdb to the 5' RACE reads, yields one record per CDR3 protein. In the table there are about 1.7 million distinct CDR3 sequences, approximately 30% of which are singletons. CDR1 is LNHNV and CDR2 is YYDKDF in the germline V gene (reference sequence). The CDR3 runs 14 residues. This clonotype was seen once. No antigen is known for it. A read error may explain this, as a much larger clone is one base away.

Sample: blood. The gene calls are TRBV15 and TRBJ2-1; 11 positions agree with TRBD2. This clonotype originated in a woman in her 30s in good health. This chain's CDR3 is CATTVTSGKDEQVF. CDR3 nucleotide sequence: TGTGCCACCACCGTGACTAGCGGGAAGGATGAGCAGGTCTTC.